This entry is about one TCR beta chain. Its cognate antigen is unknown. This specimen belongs to a study of Ad26.COV2.S vaccination and SARS-CoV-2 variants. Study in general: Donor was in the COV1001 Ad26.COV2.S trial arm.

General study results and limits: Placebo recipients trailed vaccine recipients in spike-specific TCR breadth. Similar non-spike TCR breadth was observed in recipients of vaccine and of placebo.

The sample's treatment: 15 to 20 received Ad26.COV2.S at low or high dose, single or two shots; several received placebo; per-sample allocation not given. Collection of the samples took place on day 63 after the first injection of vaccine or placebo. A Boston adult aged 18-55 years was the donor. Germline V CDR1 and CDR2: LNHDA, SQIVND (reference sequence). The germline V and J ends were trimmed by 4 bases and 2 bases, with 13 bases remaining between them. This CDR3 comprises 15 residues. Repertoires were generated with immunoSEQ multiplex PCR, while TCRdb's copy carries only in-frame clones and drops some. The sample records hundreds of thousands of clones, 85% to 90% being singletons.

This TCR derives from a person between 18 and 60 years old who received the Ad26.COV2.S COVID-19 vaccine or a placebo. This specimen was peripheral blood, taken in a trial of Ad26.COV2.S vaccine versus placebo. The chain joins TRBV19 to TRBJ2-3; possibly TRBD1 for D (6 bases). CDR3: CASSNPGHFTDTQYF. The CDR3, as DNA: TGTGCCAGTAGTAACCCGGGACATTTCACAGATACGCAGTATTTT.